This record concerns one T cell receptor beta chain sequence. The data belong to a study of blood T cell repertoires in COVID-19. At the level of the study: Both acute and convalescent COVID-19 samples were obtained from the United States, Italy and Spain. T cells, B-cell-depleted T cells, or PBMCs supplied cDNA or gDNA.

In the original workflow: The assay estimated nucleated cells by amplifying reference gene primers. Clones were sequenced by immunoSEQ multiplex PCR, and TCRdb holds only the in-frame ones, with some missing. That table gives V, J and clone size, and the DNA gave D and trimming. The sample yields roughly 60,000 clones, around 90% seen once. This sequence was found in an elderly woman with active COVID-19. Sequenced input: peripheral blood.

The DNA for the CDR3 is TGTGCCAGCAGCTTTGGAGACAGGGGGGAAGCTTTCTTT. The encoded protein is CASSFGDRGEAFF. The rearrangement links TRBV7-9 to TRBJ1-1; TRBD1 matches 9 bases. Losses at the gene ends were 3 bases for V and 8 bases for J; bases not matched to a gene: 4. Germline-derived CDR1 and CDR2 are SEHNR and FQNEAQ (reference sequence). CDR3 length: 13 amino acids.